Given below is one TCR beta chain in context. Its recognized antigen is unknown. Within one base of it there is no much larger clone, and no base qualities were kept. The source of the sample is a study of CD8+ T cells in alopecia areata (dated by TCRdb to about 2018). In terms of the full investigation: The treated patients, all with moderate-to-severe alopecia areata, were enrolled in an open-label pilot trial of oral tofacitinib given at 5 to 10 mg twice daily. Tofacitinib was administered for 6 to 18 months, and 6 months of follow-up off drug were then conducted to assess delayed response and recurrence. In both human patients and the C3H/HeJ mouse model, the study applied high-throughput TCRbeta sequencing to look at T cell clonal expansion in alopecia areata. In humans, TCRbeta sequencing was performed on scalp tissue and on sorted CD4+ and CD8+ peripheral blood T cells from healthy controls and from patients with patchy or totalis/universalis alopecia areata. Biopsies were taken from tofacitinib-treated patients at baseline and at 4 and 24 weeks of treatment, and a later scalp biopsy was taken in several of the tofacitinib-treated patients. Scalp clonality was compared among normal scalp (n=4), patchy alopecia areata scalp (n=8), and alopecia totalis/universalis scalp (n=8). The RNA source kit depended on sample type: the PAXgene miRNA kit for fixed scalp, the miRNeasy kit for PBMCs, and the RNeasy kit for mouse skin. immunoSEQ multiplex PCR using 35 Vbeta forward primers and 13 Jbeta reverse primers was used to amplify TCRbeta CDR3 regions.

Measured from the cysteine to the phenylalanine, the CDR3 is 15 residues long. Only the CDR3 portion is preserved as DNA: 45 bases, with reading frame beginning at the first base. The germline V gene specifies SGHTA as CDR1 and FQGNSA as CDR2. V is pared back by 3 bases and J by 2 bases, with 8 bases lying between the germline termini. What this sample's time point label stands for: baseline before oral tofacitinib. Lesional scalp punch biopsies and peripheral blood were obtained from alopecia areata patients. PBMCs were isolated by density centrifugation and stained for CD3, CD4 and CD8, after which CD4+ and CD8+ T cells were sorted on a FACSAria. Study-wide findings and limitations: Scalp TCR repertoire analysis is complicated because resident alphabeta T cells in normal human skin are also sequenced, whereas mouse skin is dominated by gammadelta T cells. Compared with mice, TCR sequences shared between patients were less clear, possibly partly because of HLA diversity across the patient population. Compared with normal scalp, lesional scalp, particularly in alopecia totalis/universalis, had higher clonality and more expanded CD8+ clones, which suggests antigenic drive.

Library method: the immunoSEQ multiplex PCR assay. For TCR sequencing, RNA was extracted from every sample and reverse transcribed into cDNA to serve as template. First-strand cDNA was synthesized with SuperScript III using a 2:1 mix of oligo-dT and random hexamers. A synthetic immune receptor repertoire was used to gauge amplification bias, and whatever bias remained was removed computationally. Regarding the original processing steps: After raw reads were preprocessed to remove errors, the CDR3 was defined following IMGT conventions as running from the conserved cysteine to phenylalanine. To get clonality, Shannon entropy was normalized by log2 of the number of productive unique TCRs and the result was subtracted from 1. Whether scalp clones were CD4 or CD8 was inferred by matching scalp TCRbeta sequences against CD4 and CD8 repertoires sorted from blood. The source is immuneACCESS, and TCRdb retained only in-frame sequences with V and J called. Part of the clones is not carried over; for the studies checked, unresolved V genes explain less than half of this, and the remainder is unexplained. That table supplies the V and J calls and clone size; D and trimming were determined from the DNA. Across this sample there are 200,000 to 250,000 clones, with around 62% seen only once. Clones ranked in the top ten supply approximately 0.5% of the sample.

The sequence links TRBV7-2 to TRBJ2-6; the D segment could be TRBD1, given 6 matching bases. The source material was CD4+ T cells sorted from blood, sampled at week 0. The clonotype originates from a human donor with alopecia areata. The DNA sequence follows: TGTGCCAGCAGCTTTACAGGGACTGGGGCCAACGTCCTGACTTTC. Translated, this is CASSFTGTGANVLTF.